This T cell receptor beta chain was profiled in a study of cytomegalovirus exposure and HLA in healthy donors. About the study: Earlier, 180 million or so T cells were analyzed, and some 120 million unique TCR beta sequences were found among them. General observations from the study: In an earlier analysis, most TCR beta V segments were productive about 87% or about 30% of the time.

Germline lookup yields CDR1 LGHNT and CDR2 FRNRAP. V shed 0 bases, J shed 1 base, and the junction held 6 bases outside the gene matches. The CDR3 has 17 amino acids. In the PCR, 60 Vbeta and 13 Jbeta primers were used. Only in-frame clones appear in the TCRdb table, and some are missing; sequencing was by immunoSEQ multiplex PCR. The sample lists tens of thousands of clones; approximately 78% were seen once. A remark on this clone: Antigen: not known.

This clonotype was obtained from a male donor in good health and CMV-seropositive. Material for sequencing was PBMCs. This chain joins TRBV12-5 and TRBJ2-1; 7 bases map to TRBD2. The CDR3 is CASGLVAGVYSYNEQFF. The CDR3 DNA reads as TGTGCTAGTGGTTTGGTCGCGGGAGTGTATTCCTACAATGAGCAGTTCTTC.